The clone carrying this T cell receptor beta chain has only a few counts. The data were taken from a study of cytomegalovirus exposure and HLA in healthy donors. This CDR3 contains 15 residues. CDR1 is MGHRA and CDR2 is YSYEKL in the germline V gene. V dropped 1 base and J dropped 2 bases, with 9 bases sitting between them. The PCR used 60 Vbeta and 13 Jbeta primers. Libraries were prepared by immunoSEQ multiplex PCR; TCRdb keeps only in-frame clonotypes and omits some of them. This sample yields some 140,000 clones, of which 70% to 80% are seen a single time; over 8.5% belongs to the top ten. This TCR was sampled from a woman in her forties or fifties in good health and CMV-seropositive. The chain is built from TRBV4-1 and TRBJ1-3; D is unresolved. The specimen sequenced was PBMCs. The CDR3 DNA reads TGCGCCAGCAGCCAAGTTGTTTCCACTGGAAACACCATATATTTT. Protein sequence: CASSQVVSTGNTIYF.